These 9 T cell receptor beta chains were all obtained from the same sample, sequenced in a study of T cells after yellow fever vaccination. One entry per CDR3 protein, called by TCRdb with MiXCR from the 5' RACE reads. The sample consists of 450,000 to 550,000 distinct CDR3 sequences, about a fifth of them appearing once. This specimen was PBMCs, taken roughly 20 days after the first yellow fever vaccination. Receptors were obtained from a man aged 18 to 30 who received the YFV17D yellow fever vaccine.

The chain uses TRBV24-1 and TRBJ2-3; 8 bases match TRBD1. CDR1 KGHDR and CDR2 SFDVKD come from the germline V gene. Losses at the gene ends were 0 bases for V and 4 bases for J; bases not matched to a gene: 5. This CDR3 contains 16 residues. The CDR3 spells CATSDLLSGGADTQYF. Written as DNA, the CDR3 is TGTGCCACCAGTGATTTGTTGTCAGGGGGCGCAGATACGCAGTATTTT.

This clonotype was picked up a small number of times. The chain carries TRBV29-1 and TRBJ2-3; D is ambiguous. Trimming took 6 bases from V and 4 from J, leaving 11 bases between them. The CDR3 has 12 amino acids. Germline CDR1 is SQVTM and CDR2 is ANQGSEA. Written as DNA, the CDR3 is TGCAGCGTGGTCCCCCCCGCAGATACGCAGTATTTT. Translating it yields CSVVPPADTQYF.

The rearrangement links TRBV30 to TRBJ2-5, with 7 bases fitting TRBD1. The ends lost 2 bases at V and 2 bases at J; junction bases unmatched: 8. Per the germline V gene, CDR1 is GTSNPN and CDR2 is SVGIG (reference sequence). This CDR3 has 15 amino acids. CDR3 sequence reads: CAWSRWTGQQETQYF. Written as DNA, the CDR3 is TGTGCCTGGAGTAGGTGGACAGGCCAACAAGAGACCCAGTACTTC.

The rearrangement joins TRBV6-2 or TRBV6-3 to TRBJ2-3; the match to TRBD1 covers 9 bases. The CDR3 sequence is 18 residues long. Germline V CDR1 and CDR2: MNHEY, SVGEGT. The V and J ends lost 0 bases and 2 bases, in that order; junction bases with no gene match: 9. CDR3 region: CASSYSIGDRVSTDTQYF. CDR3 nucleotides: TGTGCCAGCAGTTACTCGATTGGGGACAGGGTTTCCACAGATACGCAGTATTTT.

The V and J genes are TRBV9 and TRBJ1-1; 9 positions agree with TRBD1. Germline V gives CDR1 SGDLS, CDR2 YYNGEE. V shed 0 bases and J 6 bases; nucleotides not matched to a gene: 0. CDR3 size: 13 residues. DNA for the CDR3: TGTGCCAGCAGCGTAGGGGACAGGGCTGAAGCTTTCTTT. Amino acids: CASSVGDRAEAFF. The full variable domain, in which reference TRBV9 and TRBJ1-1 provide the parts outside the CDR3, is DSGVTQTPKHLITATGQRVTLRCSPRSGDLSVYWYQQSLDQGLQFLIQYYNGEERAKGNILERFSAQQFPDLHSELNLSSLELGDSALYFCASSVGDRAEAFFGQGTRLTVV.

This clonotype showed up just once. The CDR3 spells CASTALWGYNEQFF. Written as DNA, the CDR3 is TGTGCCAGCACCGCCTTGTGGGGCTACAATGAGCAGTTCTTC. The genes are TRBV7-2 and TRBJ2-1; D unresolved. Germline V gene lookup returns CDR1 SGHTA and CDR2 FQGNSA. V lost 7 bases, J lost 3 bases, and 13 bases lay in between. This CDR3 is 14 amino acids long.

This sequence joins TRBV2 and TRBJ2-7; 8 positions agree with TRBD2. CDR1 is SNHLY and CDR2 is FYNNEI in the germline V gene. The CDR3 spans 16 residues. Losses at the gene ends were 1 base for V and 2 bases for J; bases not matched to a gene: 7. The CDR3 DNA sequence: TGTGCCAGCAGTGAAGAAGCGGGGGAGGGACCCTACGAGCAGTACTTC. This translates into CASSEEAGEGPYEQYF.

V is TRBV12-3 or TRBV12-4 and J is TRBJ2-7, with 9 bases matching TRBD2. The V and J ends lost 4 bases and 6 bases, in that order; junction bases with no gene match: 10. The CDR3 runs 15 residues. CDR3 protein: CASSSTTSGSGEQYV. The CDR3 DNA follows: TGTGCCAGCAGTTCGACTACTAGCGGGTCAGGCGAGCAGTACGTC.

CDR3 DNA sequence: TGTGCCAGCAGCCGTGTACGGCGGGGGCAAGAGACCCAGTACTTC. The encoded protein is CASSRVRRGQETQYF. The chain employs TRBV7-9 and TRBJ2-5; 7 nucleotides match TRBD2. The CDR3 covers 15 residues. Trimming at V came to 5 bases and at J to 2 bases, leaving 8 bases not matched to a gene. Germline loops: CDR1 SEHNR, CDR2 FQNEAQ (reference sequence).